This T cell receptor beta chain appears in the sequencing data of a study of blood T cell repertoires in COVID-19 (dated by TCRdb to the early 2020s). Looking at the study overall: Collaborator samples came from the United States, Italy and Spain and covered acute and convalescent phases of COVID-19. Subjects who had been exposed to COVID-19, were actively infected with it, or had recovered from it provided the deeply sampled blood TCRbeta repertoires that made up the dataset. Where HLA class I and class II types were available, the types were taken from metadata supplied by the sample provider, not from assay-based typing. Sample metadata almost always included a de-identified subject ID, COVID-19 status, age in years and sex. Samples came from the ongoing ImmuneRACE study (first 160 participants) plus 1,254 subjects from 6 global collaborators. The prospective study material was composed of cDNA or gDNA derived from T cells, B-cell-depleted T cells, or PBMCs. A freely available public database, intended as a resource for researchers studying the immune response to SARS-CoV-2, is where the repertoires were released. The investigation overall reported the following: How much clinical and demographic metadata was included differed by source and by participant, and the metadata was provided uncurated.

From its cysteine to its phenylalanine, the CDR3 spans 12 amino acids. The read is trimmed to its CDR3 DNA, 36 bases read in frame from base 1. CDR1 SGHDT and CDR2 YYEEEE were looked up in the germline V gene. The V end gives up 7 bases and the J end 7 bases, leaving 5 bases in the junction not matched to a gene. In the prospective study, participants were 18 to 89 years old, resided in fewer than 25 geographic areas of the United States, and were enrolled through a virtual design. In the prospective study, participants were assigned to cohorts based on the clinical history participants reported in a screening survey and a study questionnaire. Recovered participants in ImmuneRACE Cohort 3 were defined as having two consecutive negative NP/OP PCR tests, clearance from a healthcare professional, or resolution of symptoms. In the prospective study, whole blood, serum and a nasopharyngeal or oropharyngeal swab were collected from each participant by mobile phlebotomists. Prospective study participants could optionally give additional blood draws and questionnaires over a roughly 2-month period. Blood samples from the prospective study were shipped frozen or at room temperature prior to DNA extraction.

This clone was observed a single time. The target of this receptor is not known. Per-nucleotide qualities are absent, and no much larger clonotype sits a single base away. The immunoSEQ Assay, a bias-controlled multiplex PCR, was used to amplify TCRbeta CDR3 regions from genomic DNA. Processing in the source paper ran as follows. The number of nucleated cells in each sample was estimated from the amplification of reference gene primers within the assay. To quantify the absolute abundance of each unique TCRbeta CDR3 rearrangement, sequence reads were collapsed and filtered. Productive Simpson clonality was computed per sample as the square root of Simpson's diversity index over productive rearrangements. What TCRdb holds here is the immuneACCESS table cut down to in-frame rearrangements. Part of the clones is not present; checked against another copy, under half of the missing clones reflect an unresolved V gene, and the others are unexplained. D and trimming come from the DNA, and the V and J calls and clone size come from that table. This sample holds about 480,000 clones; 75% to 90% were observed only once. The top ten hold 6.5% to 8.5% of the sample.

The V and J segments used are TRBV5-6 and TRBJ1-2; 9 bases in between match TRBD1. The TCR originated in a woman aged 60-75 years who had recovered from COVID-19. Sequences were obtained from PBMCs or T cells enriched from blood (not recorded which). The CDR3 sequence is CASVTGGAGYTF. The DNA is as follows: TGTGCCAGCGTCACAGGGGGCGCTGGCTACACCTTC.